The T cell receptor beta chain under discussion was sequenced for a study of T-cell reconstitution after alpha-beta-depleted transplantation in children. Unique molecular identifiers were incorporated into the prepared TCRbeta library. TCRdb re-called the PCR reads with MiXCR, one entry per CDR3 protein. The profile shows around 440,000 distinct CDR3 sequences, 15% to 20% of them singletons. This clonotype was recorded a few times. Looked up from germline, CDR1 is LGHNA and CDR2 is YSLEER. The CDR3 loop spans 15 amino acids. Trimming removed 3 bases from V and 4 bases from J; junction bases left unmatched: 9.

This TCR was recovered from a boy less than two years old who had a stem cell transplant for Wiskott-Aldrich syndrome, so the T cells may come from the graft donor. V is TRBV4-3 and J is TRBJ2-7, with 7 bases fitting TRBD2. The sequences come from PBMCs, mostly from graft donor cells, collected 360 days after TCRalphabeta/CD19-depleted stem cell transplant. Written as DNA, the CDR3 is TGCGCCAGCAGCCAGAACTTTCTAGCGGAGTACGAGCAGTACTTC. As protein: CASSQNFLAEYEQYF.